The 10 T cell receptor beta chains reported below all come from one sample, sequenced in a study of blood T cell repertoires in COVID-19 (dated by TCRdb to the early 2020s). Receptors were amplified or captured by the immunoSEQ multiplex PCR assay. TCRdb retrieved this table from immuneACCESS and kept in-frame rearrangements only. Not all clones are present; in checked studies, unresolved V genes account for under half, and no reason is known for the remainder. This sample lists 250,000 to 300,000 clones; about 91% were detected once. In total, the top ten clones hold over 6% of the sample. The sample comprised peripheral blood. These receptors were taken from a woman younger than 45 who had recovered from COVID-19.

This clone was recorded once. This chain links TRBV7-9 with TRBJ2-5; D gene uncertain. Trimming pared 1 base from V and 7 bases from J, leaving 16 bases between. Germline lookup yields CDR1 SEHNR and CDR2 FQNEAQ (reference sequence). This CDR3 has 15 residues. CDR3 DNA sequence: TGTGCCAGCAGCTTAGAGCTGGATACCTCGGGGACCCAGTACTTC. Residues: CASSLELDTSGTQYF.

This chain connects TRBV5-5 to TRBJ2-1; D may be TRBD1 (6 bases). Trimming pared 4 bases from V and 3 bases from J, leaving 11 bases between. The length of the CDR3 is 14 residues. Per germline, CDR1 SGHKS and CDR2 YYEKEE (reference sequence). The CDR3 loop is CASSPGTFYNEQFF. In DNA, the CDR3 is TGTGCCAGCAGCCCCGGGACATTCTACAATGAGCAGTTCTTC.

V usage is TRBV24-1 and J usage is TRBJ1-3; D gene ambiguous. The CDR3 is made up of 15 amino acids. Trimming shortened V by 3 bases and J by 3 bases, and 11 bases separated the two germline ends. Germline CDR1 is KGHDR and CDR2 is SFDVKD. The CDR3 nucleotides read TGTGCCACCAGTGATAGCGAAGGTAGTGGAAACACCATATATTTT. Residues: CATSDSEGSGNTIYF.

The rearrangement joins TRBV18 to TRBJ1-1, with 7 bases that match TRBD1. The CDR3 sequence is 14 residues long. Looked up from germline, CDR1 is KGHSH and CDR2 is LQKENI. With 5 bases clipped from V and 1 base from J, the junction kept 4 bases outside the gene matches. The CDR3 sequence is CASSIRTGNTEAFF. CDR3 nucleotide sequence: TGTGCCAGCTCAATCCGGACAGGGAACACTGAAGCTTTCTTT.

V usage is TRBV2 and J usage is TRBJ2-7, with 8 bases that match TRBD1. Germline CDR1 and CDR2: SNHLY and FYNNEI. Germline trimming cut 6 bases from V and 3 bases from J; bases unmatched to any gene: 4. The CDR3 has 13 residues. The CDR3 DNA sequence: TGTGCCAGCAGGGACGGGACAGGCTACGAGCAGTACTTC. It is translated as CASRDGTGYEQYF.

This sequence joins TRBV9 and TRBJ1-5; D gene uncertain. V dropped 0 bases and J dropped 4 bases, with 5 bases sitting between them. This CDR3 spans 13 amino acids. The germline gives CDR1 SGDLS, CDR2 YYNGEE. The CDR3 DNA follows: TGTGCCAGCAGCGTAGCCTTAAATCAGCCCCAGCATTTT. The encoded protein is CASSVALNQPQHF.

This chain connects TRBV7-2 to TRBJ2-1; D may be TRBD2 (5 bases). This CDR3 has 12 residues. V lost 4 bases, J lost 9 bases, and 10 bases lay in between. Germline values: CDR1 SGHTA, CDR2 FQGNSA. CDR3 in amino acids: CASSSIAPEQFF. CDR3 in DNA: TGTGCCAGCAGCTCTATAGCGCCTGAGCAGTTCTTC.

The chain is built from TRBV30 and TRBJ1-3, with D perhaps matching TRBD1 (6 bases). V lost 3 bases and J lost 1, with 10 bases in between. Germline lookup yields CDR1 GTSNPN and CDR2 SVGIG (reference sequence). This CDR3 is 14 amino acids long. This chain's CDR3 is CAWSMTGSGNTIYF. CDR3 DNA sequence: TGTGCCTGGAGCATGACAGGTTCTGGAAACACCATATATTTT. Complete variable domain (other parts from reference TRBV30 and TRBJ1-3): SQTIHQWPATLVQPVGSPLSLECTVEGTSNPNLYWYRQAAGRGLQLLFYSVGIGQISSEVPQNLSASRPQDRQFILSSKKLLLSDSGFYLCAWSMTGSGNTIYFGEGSWLTVV.

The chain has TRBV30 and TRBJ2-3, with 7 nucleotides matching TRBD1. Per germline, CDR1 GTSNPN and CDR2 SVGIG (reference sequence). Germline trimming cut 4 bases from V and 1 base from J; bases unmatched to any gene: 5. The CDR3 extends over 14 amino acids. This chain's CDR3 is CAWTPGGGTDTQYF. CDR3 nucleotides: TGTGCCTGGACCCCAGGGGGTGGCACAGATACGCAGTATTTT.

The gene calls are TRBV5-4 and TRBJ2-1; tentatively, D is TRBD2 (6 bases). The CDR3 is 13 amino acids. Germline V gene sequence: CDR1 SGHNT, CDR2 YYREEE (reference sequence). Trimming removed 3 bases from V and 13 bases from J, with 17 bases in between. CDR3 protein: CASSSSQDYAQFF. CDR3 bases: TGTGCCAGCAGCTCGTCCCAGGACTACGCCCAGTTCTTC.